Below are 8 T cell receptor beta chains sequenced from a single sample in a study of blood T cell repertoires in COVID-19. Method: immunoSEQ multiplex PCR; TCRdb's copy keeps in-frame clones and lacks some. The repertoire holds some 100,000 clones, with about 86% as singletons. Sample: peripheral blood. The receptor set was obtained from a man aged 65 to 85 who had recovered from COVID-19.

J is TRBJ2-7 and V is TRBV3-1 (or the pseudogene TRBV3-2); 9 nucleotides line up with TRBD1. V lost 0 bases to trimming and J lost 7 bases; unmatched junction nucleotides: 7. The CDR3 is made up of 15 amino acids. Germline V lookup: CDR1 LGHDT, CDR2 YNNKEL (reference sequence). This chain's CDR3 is CASSQDKQGAREQYF. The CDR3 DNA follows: TGTGCCAGCAGCCAAGATAAACAGGGGGCGCGGGAGCAGTACTTC.

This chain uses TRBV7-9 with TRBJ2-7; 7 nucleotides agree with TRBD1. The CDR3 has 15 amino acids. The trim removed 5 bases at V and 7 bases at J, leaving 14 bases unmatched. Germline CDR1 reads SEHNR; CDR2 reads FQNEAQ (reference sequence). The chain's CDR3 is CASSPRGSRIGEQYF. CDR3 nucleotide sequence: TGTGCCAGCAGCCCCAGGGGGTCCAGGATCGGTGAGCAGTACTTC.

CDR3: CASSRLIGRRQPQHF. DNA for the CDR3: TGTGCCAGCAGCCGCCTGATAGGGAGACGGCAGCCCCAGCATTTT. The chain is built from TRBV7-2 and TRBJ1-5; D call uncertain. CDR3 size: 15 residues. Trimming stripped 5 bases from V and 7 bases from J, with 18 bases between. Germline assignment: CDR1 SGHTA and CDR2 FQGNSA.

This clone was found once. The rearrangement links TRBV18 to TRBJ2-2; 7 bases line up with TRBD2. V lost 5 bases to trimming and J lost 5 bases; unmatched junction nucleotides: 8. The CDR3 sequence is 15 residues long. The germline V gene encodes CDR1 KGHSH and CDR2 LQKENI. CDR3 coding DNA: TGTGCCAGCTCAGGCCGGGACTATTCTACCGGGGAGCTGTTTTTT. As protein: CASSGRDYSTGELFF.

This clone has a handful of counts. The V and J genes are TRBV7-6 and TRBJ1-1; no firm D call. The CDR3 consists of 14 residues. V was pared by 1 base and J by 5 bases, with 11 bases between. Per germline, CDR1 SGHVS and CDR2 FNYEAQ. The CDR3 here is CASSLDPGSTEAFF. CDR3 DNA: TGTGCCAGCAGCTTAGATCCCGGTTCAACTGAAGCTTTCTTT. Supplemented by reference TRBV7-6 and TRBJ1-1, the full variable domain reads GAGVSQSPRYKVTKRGQDVALRCDPISGHVSLYWYRQALGQGPEFLTYFNYEAQQDKSGLPNDRFSAERPEGSISTLTIQRTEQRDSAMYRCASSLDPGSTEAFFGQGTRLTVV.

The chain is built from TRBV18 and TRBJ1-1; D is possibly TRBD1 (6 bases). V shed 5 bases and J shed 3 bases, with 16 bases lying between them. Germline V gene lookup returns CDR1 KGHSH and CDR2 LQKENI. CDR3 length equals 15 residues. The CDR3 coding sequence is TGTGCCAGCTCAGGAACTCAGGGGCGCGACACTGAAGCTTTCTTT. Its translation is CASSGTQGRDTEAFF.

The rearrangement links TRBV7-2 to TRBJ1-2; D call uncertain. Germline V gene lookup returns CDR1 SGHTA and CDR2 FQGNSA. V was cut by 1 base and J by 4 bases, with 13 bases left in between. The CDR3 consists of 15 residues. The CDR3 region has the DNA TGTGCCAGCAGCTTAGTGGGGAATGCGGGCTATGGCTACACCTTC. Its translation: CASSLVGNAGYGYTF.

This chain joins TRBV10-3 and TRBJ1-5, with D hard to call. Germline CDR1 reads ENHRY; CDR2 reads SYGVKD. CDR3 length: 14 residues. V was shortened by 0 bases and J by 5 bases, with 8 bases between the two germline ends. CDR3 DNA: TGTGCCATCAGTGAGTCGGAGGGTTATCAGCCCCAGCATTTT. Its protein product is CAISESEGYQPQHF.